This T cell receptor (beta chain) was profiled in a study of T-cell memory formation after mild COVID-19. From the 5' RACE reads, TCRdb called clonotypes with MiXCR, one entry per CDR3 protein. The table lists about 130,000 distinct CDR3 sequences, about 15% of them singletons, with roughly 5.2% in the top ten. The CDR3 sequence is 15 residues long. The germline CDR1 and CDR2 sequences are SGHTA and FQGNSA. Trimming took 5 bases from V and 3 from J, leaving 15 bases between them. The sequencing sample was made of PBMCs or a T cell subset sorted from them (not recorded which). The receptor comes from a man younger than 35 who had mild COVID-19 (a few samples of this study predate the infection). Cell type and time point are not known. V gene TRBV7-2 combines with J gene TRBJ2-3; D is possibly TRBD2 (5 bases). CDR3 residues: CASSPAGPSTDTQYF. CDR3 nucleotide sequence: TGTGCCAGCAGCCCCGCGGGCCCATCAACAGATACGCAGTATTTT.